What follows are 22 T cell receptor beta chains derived from one specimen sequenced in a study of blood T cells in healthy people across ages. Primers used in a second PCR of about 7 to 12 cycles were a sample-barcoded 5' primer and a J-beta primer mix. TCRdb fed the 5' RACE reads into MiXCR, producing one record per CDR3 protein. Among more than 750,000 distinct CDR3 sequences listed, just under 30% were seen once. These same data were also listed under a study on T cells of mothers and their children.

Sequencing was performed on blood. These receptors all come from a woman between 35 and 50 years old in good health.

This sequence joins TRBV13 and TRBJ1-2; no clear D gene. This CDR3 region has 17 residues. CDR1 and CDR2 from the germline V gene are PRHDT and FYEKMQ (reference sequence). The V end lost 5 bases, the J end lost 8 bases, and 27 bases lay between the germline ends. CDR3 sequence: CASSPLAEGRTRMGYTF. The CDR3 region has the DNA TGTGCCAGCAGCCCCTTAGCAGAGGGAAGAACTCGGATGGGCTACACCTTC.

This clonotype was seen more than once but under ten times. This chain links TRBV5-1 with TRBJ1-2, with a possible D match to TRBD1 (5 bases). Germline CDR1 and CDR2: SGHRS and YFSETQ. V was cut by 4 bases and J by 2 bases, with 18 bases left in between. This CDR3 has 16 amino acids. CDR3 coding DNA: TGCGCCAGCAGCGGAACCGGGACTAATAGAAACTATGGCTACACCTTC. This codes for CASSGTGTNRNYGYTF.

This clonotype was observed a handful of times. The chain recombines TRBV6-5 with TRBJ2-6; 7 bases map to TRBD1. Germline V gene sequence: CDR1 MNHEY, CDR2 SVGAGI. Losses at the gene ends were 5 bases for V and 0 bases for J; bases not matched to a gene: 7. This CDR3 contains 17 residues. The CDR3 region is CASSLQGTISGANVLTF. The CDR3 DNA reads TGTGCCAGCAGTCTACAGGGGACGATCTCTGGGGCCAACGTCCTGACTTTC.

The rearrangement uses TRBV13 and TRBJ2-5, with TRBD1 identical over 7 bases. The CDR3 has 15 residues. CDR1 is PRHDT, CDR2 FYEKMQ, per germline (reference sequence). The ends lost 4 bases at V and 5 bases at J; junction bases unmatched: 10. This chain's CDR3 is CASSSKGAVLETQYF. The CDR3 DNA is TGTGCCAGCAGCTCTAAGGGGGCAGTCTTGGAGACCCAGTACTTC.

This clonotype was detected only a few times. This chain uses TRBV5-1 with TRBJ1-6, with a tentative D call TRBD1 (5 bases). The CDR3 has 13 amino acids. Trimming took 2 bases from V and 8 from J, leaving 8 bases between them. Germline V CDR1 and CDR2: SGHRS, YFSETQ. For the CDR3, the DNA is TGCGCCAGCAGCTTACAGGAGGATTCACCCCTCCACTTT. Residues: CASSLQEDSPLHF.

The chain couples TRBV20-1 to TRBJ1-6; D is uncertain. This CDR3 spans 17 amino acids. Germline assignment: CDR1 DFQATT and CDR2 SNEGSKA (reference sequence). The ends were cut back, 2 bases at V and 0 bases at J, with 14 bases in the middle. CDR3 protein: CSARNRSSPSYNSPLHF. The CDR3 DNA reads as TGCAGTGCTAGAAATAGAAGTTCACCCTCCTATAATTCACCCCTCCACTTT.

This clonotype was detected only once. The chain carries TRBV2 and TRBJ2-4, with TRBD1 identical over 10 bases. Trimming cost V 3 bases and J 8 bases; bases outside gene matches: 4. Looked up from germline, CDR1 is SNHLY and CDR2 is FYNNEI. The CDR3 runs to 14 residues. In DNA, the CDR3 is TGTGCCAGCAGTGATAGGACAGGGGGGGACATTCAGTACTTC. Translated: CASSDRTGGDIQYF.

This clonotype showed up many times. This rearrangement joins TRBV3-1 to TRBJ2-7, with 9 bases that match TRBD1. The CDR3 contains 14 residues. Trimming at V came to 3 bases and at J to 7 bases, leaving 7 bases not matched to a gene. Germline CDR1 reads LGHDT; CDR2 reads YNNKEL (reference sequence). The CDR3 here is CASSQGTGFGEQYF. CDR3 DNA sequence: TGTGCCAGCAGCCAGGGGACAGGGTTCGGAGAGCAGTACTTC.

This clonotype came up a few times. V and J are TRBV6-4 and TRBJ2-1; 9 nucleotides agree with TRBD2. Germline lookup yields CDR1 MRHNA and CDR2 SNTAGT. The CDR3 runs 14 residues. The V and J ends lost 6 bases and 9 bases, in that order; junction bases with no gene match: 9. The CDR3, as DNA: TGTGCCAGCAGAAGAGGCGGGGGGGCCGGTGAGCAGTTCTTC. Its protein is CASRRGGGAGEQFF.

The chain uses TRBV7-9 and TRBJ2-1, with a tentative D call TRBD2 (6 bases). Trimming shortened V by 1 base and J by 10 bases, and 20 bases separated the two germline ends. The germline CDR1 and CDR2 sequences are SEHNR and FQNEAQ (reference sequence). The CDR3 has 16 residues. CDR3 coding DNA: TGTGCCAGCAGCTTAGATGTGGGGGGAAGGGCCTACGAGCAGTTCTTC. Translated: CASSLDVGGRAYEQFF.

The V gene is TRBV6-5, the J gene TRBJ1-2; D gene ambiguous. Germline-derived CDR1 and CDR2 are MNHEY and SVGAGI. This CDR3 spans 15 amino acids. V lost 0 bases, J lost 4 bases, and 12 bases lay in between. CDR3 DNA: TGTGCCAGCAGTTACTCGCTCGACGGGCCCTATGGCTACACCTTC. Translation gives CASSYSLDGPYGYTF.

The chain uses TRBV28 and TRBJ2-6; D uncertain. Germline V lookup: CDR1 MDHEN, CDR2 SYDVKM. Deletions cut 4 bases from V and 4 bases from J, with 11 bases between. The CDR3 loop spans 15 amino acids. The CDR3 sequence is CASSSSGYGANVLTF. The CDR3 DNA reads as TGTGCCAGCAGTTCCTCTGGGTACGGGGCCAACGTCCTGACTTTC.

This clonotype came up a few times. The chain joins TRBV7-9 to TRBJ2-7; D call uncertain. Germline V CDR1 and CDR2: SEHNR, FQNEAQ (reference sequence). CDR3 length: 15 amino acids. V lost 3 bases, J lost 0 bases, and 12 bases lay in between. The CDR3 is CASSFSKVGSYEQYF. CDR3 DNA sequence: TGTGCCAGCAGCTTCTCCAAGGTGGGCTCCTACGAGCAGTACTTC.

The chain recombines TRBV6-6 with TRBJ1-1, with 8 positions matching TRBD1. This CDR3 has 15 amino acids. Germline CDR1 MNHNY, CDR2 SVGAGI (reference sequence). With V trimmed by 5 bases and J by 5 bases, 10 bases remained unmatched. The CDR3 sequence: CASSDPGGRSTEAFF. CDR3 in DNA: TGTGCCAGCAGTGACCCAGGGGGCAGAAGTACTGAAGCTTTCTTT.

This clonotype was recorded many times. The rearrangement uses TRBV6-5 and TRBJ2-7, with D unclear. CDR3 length equals 12 residues. Between the trimmed V and J ends, which lost 7 bases and 1 base, there was a span of 8 bases. From germline, CDR1 is MNHEY and CDR2 SVGAGI. The CDR3: CASMARSYEQYF. CDR3 coding DNA: TGTGCCAGCATGGCAAGGTCCTACGAGCAGTACTTC.

Concerning this clonotype itself: Given the absence of the conserved phenylalanine or tryptophan at the CDR3 end, a read error is likely. This chain joins TRBV28 and TRBJ1-2; D unclear. Germline V gene data show CDR1 as MDHEN and CDR2 as SYDVKM. The CDR3 is 14 residues long. V lost 5 bases and J 4 bases, leaving 14 bases between the germline ends. CDR3 in amino acids: CASSPGLSLYGYTC. The CDR3 DNA sequence: TGTGCCAGCAGTCCCGGACTGAGCCTCTATGGCTACACCTGC.

On this clonotype: This may come from a read error, since a much larger clone is one base off. The V call is TRBV12-3 or TRBV12-4, the J call TRBJ1-5, with a tentative D call TRBD1 (6 bases). CDR3 length equals 14 residues. The V and J ends lost 8 bases and 2 bases respectively, with 13 bases between them. The CDR3 here is CASGSTGGNQPQHF. The DNA for the CDR3 is TGTGCCAGCGGTTCGACAGGAGGCAATCAGCCCCAGCATTTT.

This clonotype has only a few counts. CDR3 residues: CASRIPDLMNTEAFF. CDR3 sequence (DNA): TGTGCCAGCAGGATCCCGGACCTTATGAACACTGAAGCTTTCTTT. The chain couples TRBV28 to TRBJ1-1; D not resolved. This CDR3 region has 15 residues. CDR1 is MDHEN, CDR2 SYDVKM, per germline. The V gene lost 6 bases and the J gene lost 0 bases, with 14 bases spanning the gap.

J is TRBJ1-2 and V is TRBV7-2, with unresolved D. CDR3 length: 11 amino acids. Trimming shortened V by 5 bases and J by 5 bases, and 6 bases separated the two germline ends. Germline V gene sequence: CDR1 SGHTA, CDR2 FQGNSA. The chain's CDR3 is CASSREYGYTF. Here the CDR3 DNA reads TGTGCCAGCAGCCGAGAATATGGCTACACCTTC.

The rearrangement uses TRBV4-1 and TRBJ2-7; no definite D call. Germline V gene sequence: CDR1 MGHRA, CDR2 YSYEKL. The CDR3 spans 15 residues. Trimming left V 0 bases short and J 0 bases short, with 9 bases between. CDR3 amino acids: CASSQEFRLSYEQYF. In nucleotides, the CDR3 is TGCGCCAGCAGCCAAGAATTCCGCCTCTCCTACGAGCAGTACTTC.

This clonotype was counted only a few times. V and J are TRBV5-1 and TRBJ2-1; 10 positions agree with TRBD1. Unmatched junction bases numbered 7, after V lost 6 bases and J lost 1 base. This CDR3 is 16 amino acids long. Germline V gene sequence: CDR1 SGHRS, CDR2 YFSETQ. The CDR3 coding sequence is TGCGCCAGCACCCCTGGGGACAGGGGATCCTACAATGAGCAGTTCTTC. Translated, it gives CASTPGDRGSYNEQFF.

This rearrangement joins TRBV20-1 to TRBJ2-7; TRBD1 matches at 11 bases. V shed 1 base, J shed 5 bases, and the junction held 4 bases outside the gene matches. The V gene's germline CDR1 is DFQATT and CDR2 SNEGSKA (reference sequence). CDR3 length: 14 residues. CDR3 sequence (DNA): TGCAGTGCTAGAGGTGGGACAGGGGGGGACGAGCAGTACTTC. Its translation is CSARGGTGGDEQYF.